This TCR beta chain emerged from a study of PD-1 blockade in classical Hodgkin lymphoma (dated by TCRdb to about 2020). As for the study more broadly: Nivolumab dosing was 3 mg/kg intravenously every 2 weeks, continuing until either disease progression or unacceptable toxicity. The study used CyTOF and TCR beta sequencing to define a peripheral blood immune signature of response to PD-1 blockade in classical Hodgkin lymphoma. The full study reports these points: The study covered only a single clinical trial cohort, and the causes of the repertoire differences, possibly disease activity or prior therapy, were still not defined. Baseline TCR diversity was reported as lower in newly diagnosed patients than in healthy donors, and lower still in relapsed/refractory patients. A significant rise by C4D1 was seen in CD4+ but not CD8+ TCR diversity (p=0.0027 vs p=0.16), with the rise being most apparent in complete responders (p=0.02). Baseline diversity similar to that of newly diagnosed patients was observed in trial patients achieving complete response, whereas significantly lower diversity was observed in partial responders and progressors. Lower diversity was seen in patients whose nivolumab began less than 1 year after ASCT, and these patients were left out of later analyses so that immune reconstitution would not confound the results.

The intended sense of this specimen's time point label: cycle 2 day 1 (C2D1) of nivolumab. Every trial patient had relapsed following autologous stem cell transplantation, and prior brentuximab vedotin exposure was what differed among cohorts A, B and C. The trial cohort was composed of roughly 60 patients with relapsed/refractory classical Hodgkin lymphoma, for whom complete response, partial response or progressive disease was recorded as best overall response. Trial patients were treated with single-agent nivolumab in the multi-cohort phase II CheckMate 205 trial. An independent review committee assessed best overall response by applying the 2007 International Working Group response criteria. Trial PBMCs were collected immediately before nivolumab initiation (C1D1) and during therapy at cycle 2 day 1 and cycle 4 day 1. Peripheral blood was collected in 8 mL Vacutainer Cell Preparation Tubes, from which PBMCs were isolated by centrifugation and then cryopreserved.

The Qiagen DNeasy kit was used to extract genomic DNA from unsorted PBMCs and from the negatively selected CD4+ and CD8+ fractions. TCR beta CDR3 regions were subjected to amplification by immunoSEQ multiplex PCR with primers that anneal to V and J segments. A synthetic immune receptor repertoire was used to minimize amplification bias, and any remaining bias was removed computationally after sequencing. For the original study's pipeline: Repertoire diversity was quantified as the Shannon entropy index using custom Python scripts. The unsorted, CD4+ and CD8+ repertoires were each analyzed separately, with the exception of combined analyses, where CD4+ and CD8+ sequences were merged in silico. A clone counted as expanded when the clone's frequency after treatment rose at least 2-fold relative to C1D1, and clones undetected at baseline were given a pseudocount of 0.5. Singleton clones were defined as clones with 0 or 1 copy at C1D1, and non-singleton clones were defined as clones with 2 or more copies. By matching protein sequences in sorted samples from the same patient, clones expanded in unsorted samples were annotated as CD4+, CD8+ or unknown. Diversity changes from C1D1 to C4D1 were tested in paired samples using Wilcoxon tests. The table comes from immuneACCESS by way of TCRdb, which keeps in-frame sequences with V and J called. Part of the clones is missing from these tables; in studies checked, under half for an unresolved V gene and the rest for unknown reasons. V and J calls and clone size are as listed in that table; D and trimming were resolved from the DNA. The sample table lists 130,000 to 150,000 clones, about 81% of them with a count of one. The ten largest account for 7.5% to 9.5% of the sample.

A note on this clone: Its antigen is unknown. Base qualities are missing; no much larger clone stands one base away.

CDR3 length: 12 amino acids, cysteine to phenylalanine. Solely the CDR3 DNA is kept, with 36 bases framed from the first base. The germline V and J ends show losses of 7 bases and 6 bases respectively, and no gene match explains 6 bases of the junction. The germline V gene sets CDR1 to SQVTM and CDR2 to ANQGSEA. The specimen comprised peripheral blood mononuclear cells (PBMCs), sampled before the second cycle of nivolumab. The sequence was obtained from a human donor with classical Hodgkin lymphoma. The rearranged segments are TRBV29-1 and TRBJ2-3, with 8 junctional bases fitting TRBD2. Read as DNA, the sequence is TGCAGCGCCGAGCGGGGGCGGGATACGCAGTATTTT. Protein translation: CSAERGRDTQYF.